The clone carrying this T cell receptor (beta chain) was observed a handful of times. Its antigen is not identified. The PCR contained 60 Vbeta and 13 Jbeta primers. Sequencing used immunoSEQ multiplex PCR; TCRdb keeps in-frame clones, though not all of them. The table shows approximately 100,000 clones, with under 80% occurring only once. The entry originates in a study of cytomegalovirus exposure and HLA in healthy donors. Study findings and constraints: Beyond CMV serostatus, there was no information to go on about immune exposure.

Sequenced material: PBMCs. The sequence was collected from a male donor in good health and CMV-seronegative.

The CDR3 loop reads CAWNGQGGTEAFF. The CDR3 nucleotides read TGTGCCTGGAATGGGCAGGGAGGCACTGAAGCTTTCTTT. The chain recombines TRBV30 with TRBJ1-1, with a possible D match to TRBD1 (5 bases). Germline V lookup: CDR1 GTSNPN, CDR2 SVGIG (reference sequence). The CDR3 has 13 residues. With 4 bases removed from V and 4 bases from J, the gap between germline ends came to 13 bases.